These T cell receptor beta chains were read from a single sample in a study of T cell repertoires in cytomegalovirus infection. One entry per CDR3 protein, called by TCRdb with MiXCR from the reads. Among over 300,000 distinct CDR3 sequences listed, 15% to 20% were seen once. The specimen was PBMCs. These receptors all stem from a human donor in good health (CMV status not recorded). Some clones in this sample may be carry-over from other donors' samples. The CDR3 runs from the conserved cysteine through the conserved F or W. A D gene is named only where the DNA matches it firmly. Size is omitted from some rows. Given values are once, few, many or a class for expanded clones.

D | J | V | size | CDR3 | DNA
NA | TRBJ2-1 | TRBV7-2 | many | CASSSFSPQISYNEQFF | TGTGCCAGCAGCTCCTTCTCACCGCAGATCTCCTACAATGAGCAGTTCTTC
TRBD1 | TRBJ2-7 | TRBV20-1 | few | CSARTGSSYEQYF | TGCAGTGCAAGGACAGGGTCTTCCTACGAGCAGTACTTC
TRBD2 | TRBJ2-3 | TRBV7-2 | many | CASSSRTSGRTDTQYF | TGTGCCAGCAGCTCAAGGACTAGCGGGCGCACAGATACGCAGTATTTT
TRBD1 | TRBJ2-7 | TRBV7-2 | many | CASSFVSGQGPYEQYF | TGTGCCAGCAGCTTTGTGTCAGGACAGGGACCATACGAGCAGTACTTC
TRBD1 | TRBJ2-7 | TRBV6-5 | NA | CASSPGGTGGVYEQYF | TGTGCCAGCAGTCCCGGGGGGACAGGGGGTGTCTACGAGCAGTACTTC
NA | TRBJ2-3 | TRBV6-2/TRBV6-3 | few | CASSEVTDTQYF | TGTGCCAGCTCGGAAGTCACAGATACGCAGTATTTT
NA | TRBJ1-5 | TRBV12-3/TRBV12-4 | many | CASSPPYSGQPQHF | TGTGCCAGCAGTCCCCCATATTCGGGGCAGCCCCAGCATTTT
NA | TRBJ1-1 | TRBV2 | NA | CASSSQGQSTEAFF | TGTGCCAGCAGTTCCCAAGGGCAGAGCACTGAAGCTTTCTTT
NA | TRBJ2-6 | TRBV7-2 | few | CASGGVSGANVLTF | TGTGCCAGCGGCGGGGTATCTGGGGCCAACGTCCTGACTTTC
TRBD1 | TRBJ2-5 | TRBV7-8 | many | CASSGGQTSQETQYF | TGTGCCAGCAGCGGGGGACAGACAAGCCAAGAGACCCAGTACTTC
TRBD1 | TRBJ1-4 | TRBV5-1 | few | CASSLHRQGATNEKLFF | TGCGCCAGCAGCTTGCACCGACAGGGTGCAACTAATGAAAAACTGTTTTTT
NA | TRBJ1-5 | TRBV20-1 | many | CSARDPRRLQPQHF | TGCAGTGCTAGAGACCCCCGACGCCTACAGCCCCAGCATTTT
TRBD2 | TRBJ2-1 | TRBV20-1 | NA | CSASSRSGGDNEQFF | TGCAGTGCTAGCTCGCGGAGCGGGGGGGACAATGAGCAGTTCTTC
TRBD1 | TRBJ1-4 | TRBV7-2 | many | CASSAKQGESEKLFF | TGTGCCAGCAGCGCTAAACAGGGGGAGAGTGAAAAACTGTTTTTT
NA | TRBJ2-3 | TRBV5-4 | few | CASSRALIRGEDTQYF | TGTGCCAGCAGCCGGGCCTTGATTAGGGGGGAGGATACGCAGTATTTT
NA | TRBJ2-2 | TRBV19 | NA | CASTWGALKKNTGELFF | TGTGCCAGTACCTGGGGGGCCCTCAAAAAAAACACCGGGGAGCTGTTTTTT
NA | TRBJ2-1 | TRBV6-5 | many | CASSYSRLAWGNEQFF | TGTGCCAGCAGTTACTCGCGGCTAGCGTGGGGCAATGAGCAGTTCTTC
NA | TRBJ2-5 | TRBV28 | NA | CASSWGTKETQYF | TGTGCCAGCAGTTGGGGGACAAAAGAGACCCAGTACTTC
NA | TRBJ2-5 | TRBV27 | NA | CASSLRFNKYQETQYF | TGTGCCAGCAGTTTACGGTTTAACAAGTACCAAGAGACCCAGTACTTC
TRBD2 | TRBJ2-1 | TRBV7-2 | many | CASSLTSGVNEQFF | TGTGCCAGCAGCCTGACTAGCGGGGTCAATGAGCAGTTCTTC
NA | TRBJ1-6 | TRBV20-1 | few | CSARGQPKIPLHF | TGCAGTGCTCGAGGACAGCCCAAGATCCCCCTCCACTTT
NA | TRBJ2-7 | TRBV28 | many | CASSSVGGTYEQYF | TGTGCCAGCAGCTCTGTGGGGGGCACCTACGAGCAGTACTTC
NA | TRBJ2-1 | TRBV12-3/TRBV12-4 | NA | CASSREFF | TGTGCCAGCAGCCGGGAGTTCTTC
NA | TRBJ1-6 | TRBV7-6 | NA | CASSLGNTGDSPLHF | TGTGCCAGCAGCTTAGGAAATACGGGGGATTCACCCCTCCACTTT
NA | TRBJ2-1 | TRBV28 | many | CASSLGSSSYNEQFF | TGTGCCAGCAGCCTCGGATCCAGCTCCTACAATGAGCAGTTCTTC
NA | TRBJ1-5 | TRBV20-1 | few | CSARAEDGNQPQHF | TGCAGTGCTAGAGCCGAGGATGGCAATCAGCCCCAGCATTTT
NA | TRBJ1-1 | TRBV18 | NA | CATFPGAIPSEAFF | TGTGCCACTTTCCCCGGGGCGATTCCATCTGAAGCTTTCTTT
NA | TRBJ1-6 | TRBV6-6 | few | CASLRDRLNSPLHF | TGTGCCTCTCTCAGGGACCGGTTAAATTCACCCCTCCACTTT
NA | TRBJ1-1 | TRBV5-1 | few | CASSAGSGLNTEAFF | TGCGCCAGCAGCGCAGGGTCAGGGTTGAACACTGAAGCTTTCTTT
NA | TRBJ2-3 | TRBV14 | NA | CASSQENRRVSTDTQYF | TGTGCCAGCAGCCAAGAGAACAGAAGAGTATCCACAGATACGCAGTATTTT
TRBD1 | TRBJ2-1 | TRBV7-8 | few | CASSLGGQDSSRGQFF | TGTGCCAGCAGCTTAGGGGGACAGGACTCATCCCGTGGGCAGTTCTTC
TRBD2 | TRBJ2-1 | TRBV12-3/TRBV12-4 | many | CASSSIAGQYNEQFF | TGTGCCAGCAGTTCCATAGCGGGGCAGTACAATGAGCAGTTCTTC
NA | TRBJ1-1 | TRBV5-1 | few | CASSLSSTGTEAFF | TGCGCCAGCAGCTTGTCATCGACGGGCACTGAAGCTTTCTTT
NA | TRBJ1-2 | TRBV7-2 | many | CASSLGGPANYGYTF | TGTGCCAGCAGCCTGGGGGGCCCCGCTAACTATGGCTACACCTTC
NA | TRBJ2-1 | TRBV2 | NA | CASSEVLIDEQFF | TGTGCCAGCAGTGAGGTTCTGATCGATGAGCAGTTCTTC
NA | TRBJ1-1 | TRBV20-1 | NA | CSARGGYGYTEAFF | TGCAGTGCTAGAGGAGGTTACGGGTACACTGAAGCTTTCTTT
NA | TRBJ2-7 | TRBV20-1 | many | CSASKEGRTTEQYF | TGCAGTGCTAGTAAAGAGGGGAGAACTACTGAGCAGTACTTC
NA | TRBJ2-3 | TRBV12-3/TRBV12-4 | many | CASSQYEGRTDTQYF | TGTGCCAGCAGTCAATATGAGGGGCGCACAGATACGCAGTATTTT
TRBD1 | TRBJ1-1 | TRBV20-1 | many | CSASTGGAGTEAFF | TGCAGTGCCTCAACAGGGGGCGCAGGCACTGAAGCTTTCTTT
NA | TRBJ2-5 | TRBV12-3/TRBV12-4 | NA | CASSLVPGQETQYF | TGTGCCAGCAGTTTAGTCCCGGGCCAAGAGACCCAGTACTTC
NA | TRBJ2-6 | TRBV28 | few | CASSKPSGANVLTF | TGTGCCAGCAGTAAACCGTCTGGGGCCAACGTCCTGACTTTC
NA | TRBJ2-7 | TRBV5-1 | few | CASSLENWMTYEQYF | TGCGCCAGCAGCCTGGAAAATTGGATGACCTACGAGCAGTACTTC
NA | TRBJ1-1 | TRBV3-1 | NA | CASSQDHTKDTEAFF | TGTGCCAGCAGCCAAGATCACACGAAGGACACTGAAGCTTTCTTT
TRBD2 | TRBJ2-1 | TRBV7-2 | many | CASIGGGGAYNEQFF | TGTGCCAGCATCGGCGGGGGGGGTGCCTACAATGAGCAGTTCTTC
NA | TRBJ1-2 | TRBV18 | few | CASSPPSTELYGYTF | TGTGCCAGCTCACCACCGTCCACCGAGCTCTATGGCTACACCTTC